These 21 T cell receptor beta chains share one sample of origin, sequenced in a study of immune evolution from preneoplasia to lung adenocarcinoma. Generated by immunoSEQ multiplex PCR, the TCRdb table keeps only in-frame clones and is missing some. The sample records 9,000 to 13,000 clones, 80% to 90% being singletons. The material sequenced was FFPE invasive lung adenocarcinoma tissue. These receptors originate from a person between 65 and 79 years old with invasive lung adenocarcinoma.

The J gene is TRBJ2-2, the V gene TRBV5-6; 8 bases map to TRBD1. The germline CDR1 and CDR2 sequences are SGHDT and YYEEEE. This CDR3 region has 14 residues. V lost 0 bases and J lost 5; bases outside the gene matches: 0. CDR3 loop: CASSLGQGTGELFF. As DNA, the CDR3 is TGTGCCAGCAGCTTGGGACAGGGGACCGGGGAGCTGTTTTTT.

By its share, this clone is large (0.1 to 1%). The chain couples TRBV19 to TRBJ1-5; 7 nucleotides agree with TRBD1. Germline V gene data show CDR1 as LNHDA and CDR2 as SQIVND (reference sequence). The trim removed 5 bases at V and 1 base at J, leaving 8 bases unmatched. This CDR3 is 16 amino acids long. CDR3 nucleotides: TGTGCCAGTAGTCTCCAGACAGGGCAAAGCAATCAGCCCCAGCATTTT. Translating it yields CASSLQTGQSNQPQHF.

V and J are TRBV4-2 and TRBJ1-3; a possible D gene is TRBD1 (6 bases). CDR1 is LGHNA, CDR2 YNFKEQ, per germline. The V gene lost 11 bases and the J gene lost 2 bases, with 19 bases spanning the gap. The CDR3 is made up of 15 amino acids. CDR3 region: CAGSRRGGPGNTIYF. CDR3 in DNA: TGTGCCGGGAGTCGGAGAGGGGGGCCTGGAAACACCATATATTTT.

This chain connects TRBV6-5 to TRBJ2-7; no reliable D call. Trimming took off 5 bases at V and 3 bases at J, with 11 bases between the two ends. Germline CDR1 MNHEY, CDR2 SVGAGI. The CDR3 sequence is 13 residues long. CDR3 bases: TGTGCCAGCAGTCTTAATGCTCGCTACGAGCAGTACTTC. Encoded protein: CASSLNARYEQYF.

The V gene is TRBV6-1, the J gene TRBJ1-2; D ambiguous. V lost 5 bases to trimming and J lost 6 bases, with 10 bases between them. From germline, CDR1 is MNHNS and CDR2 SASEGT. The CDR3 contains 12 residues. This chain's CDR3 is CASSTLIDGYTF. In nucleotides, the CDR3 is TGTGCCAGCAGTACACTGATAGATGGCTACACCTTC.

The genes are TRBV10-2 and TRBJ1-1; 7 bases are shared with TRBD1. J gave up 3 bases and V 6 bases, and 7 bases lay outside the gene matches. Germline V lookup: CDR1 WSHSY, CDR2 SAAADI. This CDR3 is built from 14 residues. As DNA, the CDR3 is TGCGCCAGCAGAGGTGCCAGGGGGGACACTGAAGCTTTCTTT. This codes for CASRGARGDTEAFF.

This CDR3 is CASGLSLMNTEAFF. DNA for the CDR3: TGTGCCAGCGGGTTGAGCTTGATGAACACTGAAGCTTTCTTT. The chain carries TRBV2 and TRBJ1-1; D is ambiguous. The CDR3 spans 14 residues. Germline V lookup: CDR1 SNHLY, CDR2 FYNNEI. V lost 8 bases to trimming and J lost 0 bases, with 13 bases between them.

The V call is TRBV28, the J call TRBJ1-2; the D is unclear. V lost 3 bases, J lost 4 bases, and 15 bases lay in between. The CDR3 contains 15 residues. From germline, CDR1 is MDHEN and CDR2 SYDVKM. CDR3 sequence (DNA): TGTGCCAGCAGTTTGATCAGGCTTAACAGCTATGGCTACACCTTC. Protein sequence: CASSLIRLNSYGYTF.

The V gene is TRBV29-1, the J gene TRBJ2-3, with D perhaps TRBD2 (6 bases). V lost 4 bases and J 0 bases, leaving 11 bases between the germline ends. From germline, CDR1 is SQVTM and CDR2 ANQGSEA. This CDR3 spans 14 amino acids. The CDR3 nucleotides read TGCAGCGTTGGCCGGGGGACTAGCACAGATACGCAGTATTTT. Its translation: CSVGRGTSTDTQYF.

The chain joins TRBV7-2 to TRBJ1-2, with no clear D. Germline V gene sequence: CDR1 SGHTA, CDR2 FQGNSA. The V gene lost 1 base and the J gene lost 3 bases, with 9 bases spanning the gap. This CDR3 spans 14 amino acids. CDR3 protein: CASSLGSLDYGYTF. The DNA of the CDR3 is TGTGCCAGCAGCTTAGGCAGTCTTGACTATGGCTACACCTTC.

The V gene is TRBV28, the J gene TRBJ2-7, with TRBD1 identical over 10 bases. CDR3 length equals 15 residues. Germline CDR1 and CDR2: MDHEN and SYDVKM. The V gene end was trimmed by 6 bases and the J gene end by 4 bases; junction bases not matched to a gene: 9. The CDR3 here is CASSRPGQGRYEQYF. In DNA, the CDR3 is TGTGCCAGCAGCCGACCGGGACAGGGGAGGTACGAGCAGTACTTC.

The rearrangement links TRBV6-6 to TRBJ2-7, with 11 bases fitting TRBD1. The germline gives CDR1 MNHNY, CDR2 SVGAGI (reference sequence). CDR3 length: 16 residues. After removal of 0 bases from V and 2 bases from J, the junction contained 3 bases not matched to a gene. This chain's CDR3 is CASSYSTGQGAYEQYF. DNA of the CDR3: TGTGCCAGCAGTTACTCGACGGGACAGGGGGCCTACGAGCAGTACTTC.

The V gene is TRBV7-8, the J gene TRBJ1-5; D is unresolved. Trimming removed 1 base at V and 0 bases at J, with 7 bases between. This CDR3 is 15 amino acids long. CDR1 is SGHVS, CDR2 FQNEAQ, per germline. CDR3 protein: CASSLVPSSNQPQHF. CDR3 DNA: TGTGCCAGCAGCTTAGTACCGTCTAGCAATCAGCCCCAGCATTTT.

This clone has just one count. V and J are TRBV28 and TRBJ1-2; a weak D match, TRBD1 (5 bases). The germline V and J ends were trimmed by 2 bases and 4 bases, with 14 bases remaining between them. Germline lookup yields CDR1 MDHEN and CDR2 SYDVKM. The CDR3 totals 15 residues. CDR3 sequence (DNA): TGTGCCAGCAGTTTAGGCCGGGGCAGAGTCTATGGCTACACCTTC. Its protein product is CASSLGRGRVYGYTF.

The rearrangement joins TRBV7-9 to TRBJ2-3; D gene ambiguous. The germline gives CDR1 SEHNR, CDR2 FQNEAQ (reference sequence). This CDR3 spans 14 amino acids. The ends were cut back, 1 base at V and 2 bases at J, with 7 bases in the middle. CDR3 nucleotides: TGTGCCAGCAGCTTAGTGCCCGACACAGATACGCAGTATTTT. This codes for CASSLVPDTDTQYF.

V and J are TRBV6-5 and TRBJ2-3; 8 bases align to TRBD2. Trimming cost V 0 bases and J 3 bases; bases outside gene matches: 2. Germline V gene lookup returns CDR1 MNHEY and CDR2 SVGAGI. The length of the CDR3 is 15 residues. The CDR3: CASSYSAGDTDTQYF. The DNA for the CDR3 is TGTGCCAGCAGTTACTCAGCGGGGGATACAGATACGCAGTATTTT.

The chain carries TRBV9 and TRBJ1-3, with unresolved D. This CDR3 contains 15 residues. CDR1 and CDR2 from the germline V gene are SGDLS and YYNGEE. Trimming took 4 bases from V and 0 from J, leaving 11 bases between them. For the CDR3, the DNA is TGTGCCAGCAGCCCCAACCCGGACTCTGGAAACACCATATATTTT. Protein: CASSPNPDSGNTIYF. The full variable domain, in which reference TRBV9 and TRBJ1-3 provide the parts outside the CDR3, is DSGVTQTPKHLITATGQRVTLRCSPRSGDLSVYWYQQSLDQGLQFLIQYYNGEERAKGNILERFSAQQFPDLHSELNLSSLELGDSALYFCASSPNPDSGNTIYFGEGSWLTVV.

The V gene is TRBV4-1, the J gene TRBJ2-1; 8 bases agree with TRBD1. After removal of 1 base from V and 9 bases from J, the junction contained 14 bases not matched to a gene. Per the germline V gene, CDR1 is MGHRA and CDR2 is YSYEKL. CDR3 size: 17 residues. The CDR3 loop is CASSQGTGRIATVEQFF. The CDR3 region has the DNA TGCGCCAGCAGCCAAGGGACAGGGCGGATCGCCACAGTTGAGCAGTTCTTC.

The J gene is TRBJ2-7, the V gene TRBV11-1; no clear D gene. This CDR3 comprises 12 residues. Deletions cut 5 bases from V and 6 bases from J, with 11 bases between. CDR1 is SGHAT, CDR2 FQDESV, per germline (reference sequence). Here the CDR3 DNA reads TGTGCCAGCAGCCGGCCGACGGGCGAGCAGTACTTC. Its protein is CASSRPTGEQYF.

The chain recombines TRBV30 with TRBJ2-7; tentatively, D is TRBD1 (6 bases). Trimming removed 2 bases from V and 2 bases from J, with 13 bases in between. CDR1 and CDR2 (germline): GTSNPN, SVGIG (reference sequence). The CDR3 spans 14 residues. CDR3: CAWSSGTLPYEQYF. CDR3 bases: TGTGCCTGGAGTTCCGGGACACTACCCTACGAGCAGTACTTC. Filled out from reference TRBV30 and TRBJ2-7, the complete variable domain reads SQTIHQWPATLVQPVGSPLSLECTVEGTSNPNLYWYRQAAGRGLQLLFYSVGIGQISSEVPQNLSASRPQDRQFILSSKKLLLSDSGFYLCAWSSGTLPYEQYFGPGTRLTVT.

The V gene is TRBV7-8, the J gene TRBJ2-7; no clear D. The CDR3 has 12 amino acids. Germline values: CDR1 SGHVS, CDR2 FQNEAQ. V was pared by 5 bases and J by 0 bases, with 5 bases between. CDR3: CASSPHSYEQYF. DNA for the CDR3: TGTGCCAGCAGCCCCCACTCCTACGAGCAGTACTTC.